The 24 T cell receptor beta chains below were found in one sample sequenced in a study of cytomegalovirus exposure and HLA in healthy donors. Primers: 60 Vbeta forward and 13 Jbeta reverse. TCRdb keeps only in-frame clones here, not all; method: immunoSEQ multiplex PCR. Here the sample spans some 160,000 clones, over 60% being singletons. Sequencing was performed on PBMCs. The receptors were gathered from a woman aged 40 to 50 in good health and CMV-seronegative.

The chain combines TRBV5-1 with TRBJ1-5, with D possibly being TRBD1 (6 bases). The V gene lost 3 bases and the J gene lost 4 bases, with 8 bases spanning the gap. Germline V CDR1 and CDR2: SGHRS, YFSETQ. The CDR3 has 13 amino acids. This CDR3 is CASSSTGNQPQHF. For the CDR3, the DNA is TGCGCCAGCAGCTCGACAGGTAATCAGCCCCAGCATTTT.

The CDR3 is CASSYTGEVGYTF. CDR3 nucleotide sequence: TGTGCCAGCAGCTACACAGGGGAGGTTGGCTACACCTTC. The rearrangement joins TRBV5-4 to TRBJ1-2, with 7 bases lining up with TRBD1. This CDR3 is built from 13 residues. From germline, CDR1 is SGHNT and CDR2 YYREEE (reference sequence). The V segment lost 3 bases and the J segment 7 bases; nucleotides outside the gene matches: 6. The complete variable domain, with remaining parts taken from reference TRBV5-4 and TRBJ1-2, reads ETGVTQSPTHLIKTRGQQVTLRCSSQSGHNTVSWYQQALGQGPQFIFQYYREEENGRGNFPPRFSGLQFPNYSSELNVNALELDDSALYLCASSYTGEVGYTFGSGTRLTVV.

The table lists this clone with a count of one. This sequence joins TRBV9 and TRBJ2-7; perhaps TRBD1 as D (5 bases). The V gene lost 0 bases and the J gene lost 2 bases, with 9 bases spanning the gap. CDR3 length: 14 residues. Germline CDR1 reads SGDLS; CDR2 reads YYNGEE. In DNA, the CDR3 is TGTGCCAGCAGCGTAGATCAGGGAACCTACGAGCAGTACTTC. Amino acids: CASSVDQGTYEQYF.

This clone was observed a few times. The V and J genes are TRBV5-1 and TRBJ2-2; TRBD1 aligns across 11 bases. The trim removed 4 bases at V and 5 bases at J, leaving 4 bases unmatched. The CDR3 is 15 residues long. Looked up from germline, CDR1 is SGHRS and CDR2 is YFSETQ. In DNA, the CDR3 is TGCGCCAGCAGCCCCGGGACAGGGGGGACCGGGGAGCTGTTTTTT. Translated, it gives CASSPGTGGTGELFF.

The chain links TRBV6-1 to TRBJ2-4, with 8 bases that match TRBD1. J lost 8 bases, V lost 4 bases, and 7 bases had no gene match. The CDR3 length is 14 residues. The V gene's germline CDR1 is MNHNS and CDR2 SASEGT. The CDR3 loop reads CASSGRTGYDIQYF. CDR3 DNA sequence: TGTGCCAGCAGTGGTCGGACAGGGTACGACATTCAGTACTTC.

The chain uses TRBV6-1 and TRBJ1-4; perhaps TRBD1 as D (5 bases). The CDR3 extends over 13 amino acids. Germline V CDR1 and CDR2: MNHNS, SASEGT. V was pared by 4 bases and J by 4 bases, with 7 bases between. The CDR3 bases are TGTGCCAGCAGTGGCCAGGGTAATGAAAAACTGTTTTTT. This translates into CASSGQGNEKLFF.

The chain carries TRBV10-3 and TRBJ1-2; D is possibly TRBD1 (5 bases). Trimming pared 3 bases from V and 6 bases from J, leaving 8 bases between. The CDR3 consists of 12 residues. Germline assignment: CDR1 ENHRY and CDR2 SYGVKD. As DNA, the CDR3 is TGTGCCATCAGTGAAAGGGGTCATGGCTACACCTTC. Its translation: CAISERGHGYTF.

V and J are TRBV7-8 and TRBJ2-5, with a weak D call TRBD1 (5 bases). CDR1 SGHVS and CDR2 FQNEAQ come from the germline V gene. This CDR3 contains 14 residues. V was cut by 2 bases and J by 5 bases, with 12 bases left in between. The CDR3 protein is CASSLQGVKETQYF. The DNA of the CDR3 is TGTGCCAGCAGCTTACAAGGGGTCAAGGAGACCCAGTACTTC. Looking up the rest from reference TRBV7-8 and TRBJ2-5 gives the full variable domain: GAGVSQSPRYKVAKRGQDVALRCDPISGHVSLFWYQQALGQGPEFLTYFQNEAQLDKSGLPSDRFFAERPEGSVSTLKIQRTQQEDSAVYLCASSLQGVKETQYFGPGTRLLVL.

This chain links TRBV28 with TRBJ2-7; 7 bases fit TRBD2. The CDR3 contains 13 residues. Per the germline V gene, CDR1 is MDHEN and CDR2 is SYDVKM. With V trimmed by 5 bases and J by 3 bases, 4 bases remained unmatched. CDR3 region: CASSRGLNYEQYF. The CDR3 DNA reads TGTGCCAGCAGTCGGGGACTAAACTACGAGCAGTACTTC.

This clone was counted between two and nine times. V usage is TRBV29-1 and J usage is TRBJ2-2, with 9 bases that match TRBD1. The germline CDR1 and CDR2 sequences are SQVTM and ANQGSEA. This CDR3 region has 15 residues. Unmatched junction bases numbered 5, after V lost 1 base and J lost 5 bases. CDR3 in DNA: TGCAGCGTTGAAGTAGGACAGGGGATAACCGGGGAGCTGTTTTTT. This sequence encodes CSVEVGQGITGELFF.

This clone turned up a few times. The rearrangement uses TRBV5-6 and TRBJ2-2; D is unclear. This CDR3 spans 13 amino acids. Trimming pared 4 bases from V and 6 bases from J, leaving 10 bases between. Germline CDR1 reads SGHDT; CDR2 reads YYEEEE. The CDR3 DNA follows: TGTGCCAGCAGCCCTTCTATGTCCGGGGAGCTGTTTTTT. Its translation is CASSPSMSGELFF.

This clone was counted between two and nine times. Here the CDR3 reads CASRQSYNSPLHF. In DNA, the CDR3 is TGTGCCAGCAGGCAGTCCTATAATTCACCCCTCCACTTT. The chain recombines TRBV6-1 with TRBJ1-6; D not certain. The CDR3 sequence is 13 residues long. Trimming pared 6 bases from V and 1 base from J, leaving 4 bases between. From germline, CDR1 is MNHNS and CDR2 SASEGT.

The V call is TRBV5-1, the J call TRBJ1-3; TRBD1 agrees at 7 bases. The CDR3 totals 16 residues. CDR1 and CDR2 from the germline V gene are SGHRS and YFSETQ. The V gene end was trimmed by 3 bases and the J gene end by 1 base; junction bases not matched to a gene: 7. CDR3 bases: TGCGCCAGCAGCTCGGGACAGAAAGTGTCTGGAAACACCATATATTTT. Translated, it gives CASSSGQKVSGNTIYF. The full variable domain, rest sourced from reference TRBV5-1 and TRBJ1-3, is KAGVTQTPRYLIKTRGQQVTLSCSPISGHRSVSWYQQTPGQGLQFLFEYFSETQRNKGNFPGRFSGRQFSNSRSEMNVSTLELGDSALYLCASSSGQKVSGNTIYFGEGSWLTVV.

This chain uses TRBV5-1 with TRBJ2-7; 10 bases are a match to TRBD2. V dropped 2 bases and J dropped 0; count of bases not matched to a gene: 2. The CDR3 has 15 amino acids. Germline-derived CDR1 and CDR2 are SGHRS and YFSETQ. CDR3 sequence reads: CASSFIAGGSYEQYF. CDR3 nucleotides: TGCGCCAGCAGCTTTATAGCGGGGGGCTCCTACGAGCAGTACTTC. The whole variable domain, remainder taken from reference TRBV5-1 and TRBJ2-7, is KAGVTQTPRYLIKTRGQQVTLSCSPISGHRSVSWYQQTPGQGLQFLFEYFSETQRNKGNFPGRFSGRQFSNSRSEMNVSTLELGDSALYLCASSFIAGGSYEQYFGPGTRLTVT.

This clone was seen more than once but under ten times. This chain connects TRBV5-6 to TRBJ2-7; 9 bases agree with TRBD1. The germline V gene encodes CDR1 SGHDT and CDR2 YYEEEE. The CDR3 runs 11 residues. The V and J ends lost 7 bases and 6 bases, in that order; junction bases with no gene match: 2. The CDR3 loop reads CASGTGPEQYF. CDR3 DNA: TGTGCCAGCGGGACAGGGCCCGAGCAGTACTTC. Combining the CDR3 with reference TRBV5-6 and TRBJ2-7 gives the whole variable domain DAGVTQSPTHLIKTRGQQVTLRCSPKSGHDTVSWYQQALGQGPQFIFQYYEEEERQRGNFPDRFSGHQFPNYSSELNVNALLLGDSALYLCASGTGPEQYFGPGTRLTVT.

The chain employs TRBV2 and TRBJ2-5, with no clear D. The CDR3 totals 12 residues. Germline V gives CDR1 SNHLY, CDR2 FYNNEI. Trimming removed 2 bases at V and 5 bases at J, with 6 bases between. CDR3 sequence: CASSEIGETQYF. The CDR3 nucleotides read TGTGCCAGCAGTGAAATCGGGGAGACCCAGTACTTC.

The chain recombines TRBV5-1 with TRBJ2-1, with 10 bases identical to TRBD1. The CDR3 spans 19 residues. CDR1 and CDR2 from the germline V gene are SGHRS and YFSETQ. Trimming took 3 bases from V and 8 from J; bases not matched to a gene: 20. The CDR3 bases are TGCGCCAGCAGCTCACGACAGGGGGCCCAGCGGGGGCTTGGGGATGAGCAGTTCTTC. As protein: CASSSRQGAQRGLGDEQFF.

V usage is TRBV5-4 and J usage is TRBJ2-1; 7 bases match TRBD2. The J segment lost 5 bases and the V segment lost 3 bases, leaving 11 bases of the junction unmatched. CDR1 is SGHNT and CDR2 is YYREEE in the germline V gene (reference sequence). The CDR3 has 16 residues. CDR3 residues: CASSSTAGTKDNEQFF. The CDR3 DNA reads TGTGCCAGCAGCTCGACTGCCGGGACTAAGGACAATGAGCAGTTCTTC.

This clone was seen a single time. The chain is built from TRBV6-1 and TRBJ2-1; 9 bases fit TRBD1. CDR3 length: 15 residues. CDR1 is MNHNS and CDR2 is SASEGT in the germline V gene. V gave up 4 bases and J gave up 7 bases; unmatched junction bases: 8. The CDR3 reads CASSVWTGVQNEQFF. CDR3 in DNA: TGTGCCAGCAGTGTTTGGACAGGGGTTCAAAATGAGCAGTTCTTC.

The CDR3 protein is CASSRAGGGNTEAFF. The DNA of the CDR3 is TGTGCCAGCAGTCGAGCAGGGGGTGGGAACACTGAAGCTTTCTTT. This sequence joins TRBV7-9 and TRBJ1-1, with 7 bases lining up with TRBD1. Germline CDR1 reads SEHNR; CDR2 reads FQNEAQ (reference sequence). Losses at the gene ends were 6 bases for V and 1 base for J; bases not matched to a gene: 8. This CDR3 is built from 15 residues.

This chain connects TRBV6-5 to TRBJ2-2; 7 nucleotides line up with TRBD1. This CDR3 comprises 15 residues. V trimming: 2 bases; J trimming: 4 bases; junction bases outside the gene matches: 4. In germline, CDR1 is MNHEY, CDR2 SVGAGI. In nucleotides, the CDR3 is TGTGCCAGCAGTTACACCCACAGGGGCACCGGGGAGCTGTTTTTT. Its protein is CASSYTHRGTGELFF.

This clone has more than one count but fewer than ten. This chain links TRBV5-5 with TRBJ2-5; TRBD2 is a possible D gene (5 bases). Between the trimmed V and J ends, which lost 2 bases and 1 base, there was a span of 6 bases. Per germline, CDR1 SGHKS and CDR2 YYEKEE (reference sequence). The CDR3 is 13 amino acids. The CDR3 here is CASSLAVQETQYF. The CDR3 nucleotides read TGTGCCAGCAGCTTAGCGGTCCAAGAGACCCAGTACTTC.

CDR3 nucleotides: TGTGCCAGCTCACCAGGTTGGGGGGATGAGCAGTTCTTC. Its translation: CASSPGWGDEQFF. This chain links TRBV18 with TRBJ2-1, with D maybe TRBD2 (6 bases). The CDR3 contains 13 residues. V lost 2 bases, J lost 8 bases, and 10 bases lay in between. CDR1 is KGHSH, CDR2 LQKENI, per germline.

Comment on this clone: Other DNA sequences in the sample encode the same CDR3. The chain links TRBV7-9 to TRBJ1-1, with D possibly being TRBD1 (5 bases). In germline, CDR1 is SEHNR, CDR2 FQNEAQ (reference sequence). V was clipped by 1 base and J by 1 base, with 7 bases between them. This CDR3 region has 14 residues. CDR3 nucleotide sequence: TGTGCCAGCAGCTTAGGGCAGGGGAACACTGAAGCTTTCTTT. This codes for CASSLGQGNTEAFF.